These 12 T cell receptor beta chains came from one sample sequenced in a study of vaccination and CD4 T cells after COVID-19. The treatment: approximately nine-day PBMC culture with coronavirus spike peptide pools or control peptides (ViraFEST assay). Once obtained from cultured CD4+ T cells, the DNA was sequenced using the Oncomine TCR Beta short-read assay. TCRdb fed the PCR reads into MiXCR, producing one record per CDR3 protein. The data show about 23,000 distinct CDR3 sequences, over 60% seen once. Which antigens these TCRs recognize remains unknown. Here the sequenced sample was CD4+ T cells from blood, cultured in vitro, taken after SARS-CoV-2 vaccination. The receptors were gathered from a human donor who received a COVID-19 vaccine.

The CDR3 protein is CASSSRQVEGQPQHF. The CDR3 bases are TGTGCCAGCAGCTCAAGACAGGTTGAGGGTCAGCCCCAGCATTTT. This chain connects TRBV7-9 to TRBJ1-5, with D perhaps matching TRBD1 (6 bases). The CDR3 is 15 amino acids. The V end was cut by 4 bases, the J end by 6 bases, with 16 bases between. CDR1 is SEHNR and CDR2 is FQNEAQ in the germline V gene (reference sequence).

The chain is built from TRBV6-5 and TRBJ1-2; no firm D call. The germline gives CDR1 MNHEY, CDR2 SVGAGI. Trimming cost V 2 bases and J 7 bases, with 11 bases left between them. The CDR3 totals 13 residues. The chain's CDR3 is CASSYKIEAGYTF. In nucleotides, the CDR3 is TGTGCCAGCAGTTACAAGATTGAGGCTGGCTACACCTTC.

This clonotype was detected a few times. The rearrangement uses TRBV6-5 and TRBJ1-6; D remains unclear. Trimming took 0 bases from V and 6 from J, leaving 6 bases between them. Germline CDR1 reads MNHEY; CDR2 reads SVGAGI. The CDR3 covers 14 residues. CDR3 residues: CASSYSFGNSPLHF. Here the CDR3 DNA reads TGTGCCAGCAGTTACTCGTTCGGTAATTCACCCCTCCACTTT.

The CDR3 here is CASSQDTAAGGETQYF. CDR3 sequence (DNA): TGTGCCAGCAGCCAAGATACAGCGGCAGGGGGAGAGACCCAGTACTTC. The rearrangement joins TRBV4-2 to TRBJ2-5; 7 bases fit TRBD1. Germline loops: CDR1 LGHNA, CDR2 YNFKEQ. The CDR3 contains 16 residues. V shed 0 bases and J 4 bases; nucleotides not matched to a gene: 8.

DNA of the CDR3: TGTGCCAGCAGTACCCGACAGGACCACTCCGGTGGCTACACCTTC. It codes for CASSTRQDHSGGYTF. V gene TRBV6-1 combines with J gene TRBJ1-2; a weak D match, TRBD1 (6 bases). The V end lost 5 bases, the J end lost 7 bases, and 20 bases lay between the germline ends. This CDR3 spans 15 amino acids. Germline V gene data show CDR1 as MNHNS and CDR2 as SASEGT.

The chain couples TRBV7-3 to TRBJ1-2; TRBD1 is a possible D gene (6 bases). This CDR3 comprises 14 residues. The V gene's germline CDR1 is SGHTA and CDR2 FQGTGA. With 2 bases removed from V and 6 bases from J, the gap between germline ends came to 13 bases. CDR3 nucleotide sequence: TGTGCCAGCAGCTTACTCGGGGGGCGAGATGGCTACACCTTC. This codes for CASSLLGGRDGYTF.

This rearrangement joins TRBV20-1 to TRBJ2-7, with D tentatively TRBD1 (5 bases). The V gene's germline CDR1 is DFQATT and CDR2 SNEGSKA (reference sequence). The CDR3 consists of 14 residues. Trimming shortened V by 2 bases and J by 6 bases, and 17 bases separated the two germline ends. CDR3 amino acids: CSARPQGRVGEQYF. CDR3 bases: TGCAGTGCTAGACCTCAGGGTCGAGTGGGCGAGCAGTACTTC.

The chain uses TRBV15 and TRBJ2-3, with D hard to call. This CDR3 contains 16 residues. Trimming stripped 3 bases from V and 4 bases from J, with 17 bases between. Germline CDR1 is LNHNV and CDR2 is YYDKDF (reference sequence). The CDR3 here is CATSRETDGFPDTQYF. The CDR3 nucleotides are TGTGCCACCAGCAGGGAGACGGATGGGTTTCCAGATACGCAGTATTTT.

V is TRBV19 and J is TRBJ1-5; no clear D. The germline CDR1 and CDR2 sequences are LNHDA and SQIVND (reference sequence). V shed 3 bases and J shed 6 bases, with 15 bases lying between them. The CDR3 has 15 amino acids. The CDR3 sequence: CASSIGREGIQPQHF. The DNA of the CDR3 is TGTGCCAGTAGTATCGGGCGGGAAGGGATTCAGCCCCAGCATTTT.

This clonotype has a single count. This chain uses TRBV12-3 or TRBV12-4 with TRBJ1-1, with TRBD1 matching 8 bases. Germline trimming cut 5 bases from V and 0 bases from J; bases unmatched to any gene: 11. The CDR3 has 17 residues. In DNA, the CDR3 is TGTGCCAGCAGTCTCCGGACAGGGTGGGATATGAACACTGAAGCTTTCTTT. Its protein product is CASSLRTGWDMNTEAFF.

The genes are TRBV5-1 and TRBJ2-1; 8 positions agree with TRBD1. This CDR3 has 14 residues. Germline V gene sequence: CDR1 SGHRS, CDR2 YFSETQ. V shed 0 bases, J shed 4 bases, and the junction held 0 bases outside the gene matches. The CDR3 DNA sequence: TGCGCCAGCAGCTTGGGGACAGGGTACAATGAGCAGTTCTTC. Its translation is CASSLGTGYNEQFF.

There are a few counts of this clonotype. This chain joins TRBV6-2 or TRBV6-3 and TRBJ1-1; TRBD1 might be the D (5 bases). This CDR3 is built from 16 residues. CDR1 MNHEY and CDR2 SVGEGT come from the germline V gene. Deletions cut 3 bases from V and 6 bases from J, with 20 bases between. CDR3 sequence reads: CASSYAGKGGYPEAFF. The CDR3 DNA is TGTGCCAGCAGTTATGCAGGGAAGGGAGGATACCCTGAAGCTTTCTTT.